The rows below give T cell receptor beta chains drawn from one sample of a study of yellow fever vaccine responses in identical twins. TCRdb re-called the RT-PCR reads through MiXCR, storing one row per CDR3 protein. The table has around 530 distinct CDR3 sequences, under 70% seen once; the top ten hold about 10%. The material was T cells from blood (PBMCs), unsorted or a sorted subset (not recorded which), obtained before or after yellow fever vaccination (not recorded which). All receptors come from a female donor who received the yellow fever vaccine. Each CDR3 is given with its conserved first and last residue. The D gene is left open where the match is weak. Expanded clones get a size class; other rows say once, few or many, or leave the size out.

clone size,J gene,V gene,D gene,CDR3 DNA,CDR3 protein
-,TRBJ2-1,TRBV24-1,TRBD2,TGTGCCACCAGTGACCAGCGGGGGGGCATATACAATGAGCAGTTCTTC,CATSDQRGGIYNEQFF
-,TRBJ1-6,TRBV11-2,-,TGTGCCAGCAGCTTAGAGGGAGGGCGATCACCCCTCCACTTT,CASSLEGGRSPLHF
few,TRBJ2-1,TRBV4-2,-,TGTGCCAGCAGCCACTACCTCTACAATGAGCAGTTCTTC,CASSHYLYNEQFF
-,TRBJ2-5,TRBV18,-,TGTGCCAGCTCACCACGCTTACAAGAGACCCAGTACTTC,CASSPRLQETQYF
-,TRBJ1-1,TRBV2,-,TGTGCCAGCAGCGAAACAGTTTACACTGAAGCTTTCTTT,CASSETVYTEAFF
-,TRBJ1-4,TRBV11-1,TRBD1,TGTGCCAGCAGCTACCAACAGGGGTCGGGAGAAAAACTGTTTTTT,CASSYQQGSGEKLFF
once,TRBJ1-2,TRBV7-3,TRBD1,TGTGCCAGCAGCATAATCCGGGACAGGGGGAATGGCTACACCTTC,CASSIIRDRGNGYTF
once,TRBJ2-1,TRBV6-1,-,TGTGCCAGCAGTAGGGGGACAACGAGCTCCTACAATGAGCAGTTCTTC,CASSRGTTSSYNEQFF
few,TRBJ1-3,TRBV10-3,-,TGTGCCATCAGTGTAAGGGGAGCTGGAAACACCATATATTTT,CAISVRGAGNTIYF
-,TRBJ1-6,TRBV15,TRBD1,TGTGCCACCAGCAGGACGGACAGGGGAAGGTTTGGTTCACCCCTCCACTTT,CATSRTDRGRFGSPLHF
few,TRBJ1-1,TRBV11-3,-,TGTGCCAGCAGTAAGGGGATAGTGAACACTGAAGCTTTCTTT,CASSKGIVNTEAFF
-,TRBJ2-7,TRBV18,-,TGTGCCAGCTCCCCCGGCGCCTCGGGGTACGAGCAGTACTTC,CASSPGASGYEQYF
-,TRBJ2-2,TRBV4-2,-,TGTGCCAGCAGCCAACTAACTAACGCCGGGGAGCTGTTTTTT,CASSQLTNAGELFF
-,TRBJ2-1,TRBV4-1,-,TGCGCCAGCAGCCCCGGATTCGGGGCGGAAAGCAATGAGCAGTTCTTC,CASSPGFGAESNEQFF
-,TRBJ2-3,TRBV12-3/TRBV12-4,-,TGTGCCAGCAGTTTTGGCGGGATTACAGATACGCAGTATTTT,CASSFGGITDTQYF
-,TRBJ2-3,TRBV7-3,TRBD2,TGTGCCAGCAGCGGGGGGACTAGCGGAAGCACAGATACGCAGTATTTT,CASSGGTSGSTDTQYF
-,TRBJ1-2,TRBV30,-,TGTGCCTGGAGTGTAGAAGCTCGGCGGCACACCTTC,CAWSVEARRHTF
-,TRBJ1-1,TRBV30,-,TGTGCCTGGAGTAACCGGGGCACTGAAGCTTTCTTT,CAWSNRGTEAFF
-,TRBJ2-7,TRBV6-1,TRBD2,TGTGCCAGCAGCCTAAGGACTAGCGGGAGTTGGGAGCAGTACTTC,CASSLRTSGSWEQYF
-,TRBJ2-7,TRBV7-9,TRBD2,TGTGCCAGCAGCTTACTCTTTAGCGGGAGCTCCTACGAGCAGTACTTC,CASSLLFSGSSYEQYF
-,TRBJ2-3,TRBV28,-,TGTGCCAGCAGTTTCCCAGGGGATACGCAGTATTTT,CASSFPGDTQYF
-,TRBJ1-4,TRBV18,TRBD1,TGTGCCAGCTCACCCGGACAGGGGTCTTATGAAAAACTGTTTTTT,CASSPGQGSYEKLFF
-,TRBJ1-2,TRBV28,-,TGTGCCAGCAGGCTTGCCACCTGGGGAGTTAACTATGGCTACACCTTC,CASRLATWGVNYGYTF
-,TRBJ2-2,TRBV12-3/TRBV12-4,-,TGTGCCAGCAGTTTGGGCGGGAACACCGGGGAGCTGTTTTTT,CASSLGGNTGELFF
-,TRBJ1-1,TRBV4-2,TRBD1,TGTGCCAGCAGCCTCCCGACAGGGAGGAACACTGAAGCTTTCTTT,CASSLPTGRNTEAFF
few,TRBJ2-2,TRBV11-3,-,TGTGCCAGCAGCTTTGGGACCTACGGGCTGAACACCGGGGAGCTGTTTTTT,CASSFGTYGLNTGELFF
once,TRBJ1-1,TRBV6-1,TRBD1,TGTGCCAGCAGTCTGACAGGGAACGGAATGAACACTGAAGCTTTCTTT,CASSLTGNGMNTEAFF
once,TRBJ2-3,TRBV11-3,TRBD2,TGTGCCAGCAGCTTAGTCCTAGCGGGCCGCACAGATACGCAGTATTTT,CASSLVLAGRTDTQYF
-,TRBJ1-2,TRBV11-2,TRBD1,TGTGCCAGCAGCTTAGTAGCAGGGGGCAGCGGTGGCTACACCTTC,CASSLVAGGSGGYTF
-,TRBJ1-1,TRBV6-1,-,TGTGCCAGCAGGGCATCGACGTTTGGGACTGAAGCTTTCTTT,CASRASTFGTEAFF
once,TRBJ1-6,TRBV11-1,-,TGTGCCAGCAGCTTAAATTCACCCCTCCACTTT,CASSLNSPLHF
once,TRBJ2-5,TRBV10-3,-,TGTGCCATCGGCCCCGGCCGGGAGACCCAGTACTTC,CAIGPGRETQYF
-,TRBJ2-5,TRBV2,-,TGTGCCAGCAGGGAGGGTAGCTGGGAGACCCAGTACTTC,CASREGSWETQYF
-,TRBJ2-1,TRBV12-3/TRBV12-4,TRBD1,TGTGCCAGCCGACTAAAACCACAGGGGGTCAATGAGCAGTTCTTC,CASRLKPQGVNEQFF
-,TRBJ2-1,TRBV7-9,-,TGTGCCAGCAGCTCACTGGGGGGTGAGCAGTTCTTC,CASSSLGGEQFF
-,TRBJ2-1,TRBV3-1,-,TGTGCCAGCAGCCAAACCGATGAGCAGTTCTTC,CASSQTDEQFF
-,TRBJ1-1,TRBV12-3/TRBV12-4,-,TGTGCCAGCAGTATGGGGTGGGAGGGCACTGAAGCTTTCTTT,CASSMGWEGTEAFF
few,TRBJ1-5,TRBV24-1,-,TGTGCCACTGGCGACGCACGGTATAGCAATCAGCCCCAGCATTTT,CATGDARYSNQPQHF
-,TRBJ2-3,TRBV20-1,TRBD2,TGCAGTGCTAGAGATGCAGCGGGGGCTCCCGGAGATACGCAGTATTTT,CSARDAAGAPGDTQYF
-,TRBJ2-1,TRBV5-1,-,TGCGCCAGCAGCTTGGTTGGGCGACTTGACAACAATGAGCAGTTCTTC,CASSLVGRLDNNEQFF